These 22 T cell receptor beta chains were all obtained from the same sample, sequenced in a study of T cells in Graves' hyperthyroidism and ophthalmopathy. Authors of the study amplified TCR beta CDR3 regions from RNA transcripts. Primed by the HTBI set, a first-round RT-PCR was run on the TCR CDR3. TCRdb recomputed calls from the multiplex PCR reads with MiXCR, one row per CDR3 protein. The repertoire includes approximately 620,000 distinct CDR3 sequences, about 15% of them detected once, and 4.5% to 6% sits in the top ten. Specimen: blood. The receptor source for this set is a woman younger than 45 with Graves' hyperthyroidism that later progressed to Graves' ophthalmopathy.

This clonotype was observed many times. The genes are TRBV24-1 and TRBJ1-4; TRBD1 agrees at 9 bases. The germline V gene encodes CDR1 KGHDR and CDR2 SFDVKD. V was clipped by 5 bases and J by 8 bases; unmatched bases: 2. The CDR3 is made up of 13 amino acids. The CDR3 coding sequence is TGTGCCACCAGTGGACAGGGGGAGGAAAAACTGTTTTTT. This translates into CATSGQGEEKLFF.

The table lists this clonotype with many counts. The rearrangement joins TRBV2 to TRBJ2-1; no reliable D call. CDR1 and CDR2 from the germline V gene are SNHLY and FYNNEI. The CDR3 is 13 residues long. With 4 bases removed from V and 4 bases from J, the gap between germline ends came to 8 bases. CDR3 region: CASSGAEYNEQFF. For the CDR3, the DNA is TGTGCCAGCAGTGGGGCGGAATACAATGAGCAGTTCTTC.

At least ten counts were recorded for this clonotype. J is TRBJ2-7 and V is TRBV28; D is undetermined. The CDR3 sequence is 15 residues long. Germline V lookup: CDR1 MDHEN, CDR2 SYDVKM. Trimming left V 4 bases short and J 4 bases short, with 17 bases between. As DNA, the CDR3 is TGTGCCAGCAGTTCTTCAGGCGGCTCCCCATACGAGCAGTACTTC. As protein: CASSSSGGSPYEQYF. The complete variable domain, with remaining parts taken from reference TRBV28 and TRBJ2-7, reads DVKVTQSSRYLVKRTGEKVFLECVQDMDHENMFWYRQDPGLGLRLIYFSYDVKMKEKGDIPEGYSVSREKKERFSLILESASTNQTSMYLCASSSSGGSPYEQYFGPGTRLTVT.

The table lists this clonotype with many counts. V is TRBV12-3 or TRBV12-4 and J is TRBJ1-2; no clear D. V lost 8 bases and J lost 0, with 16 bases in between. This CDR3 region has 15 residues. Written as DNA, the CDR3 is TGTGCCAGCCTTGTCCGGGCCTATCCTAACTATGGCTACACCTTC. As protein: CASLVRAYPNYGYTF.

This clonotype was detected a few times. The chain employs TRBV24-1 and TRBJ2-2; 7 bases are a match to TRBD2. The germline gives CDR1 KGHDR, CDR2 SFDVKD. With V trimmed by 4 bases and J by 6 bases, 4 bases remained unmatched. This CDR3 region has 14 residues. As DNA, the CDR3 is TGTGCCACCAGTGAGGCTAGCGGCCCCGGGGAGCTGTTTTTT. Translating it yields CATSEASGPGELFF.

The rearrangement joins TRBV7-2 to TRBJ2-1; no firm D call. CDR1 SGHTA and CDR2 FQGNSA come from the germline V gene. This CDR3 is built from 16 residues. The V gene lost 4 bases and the J gene lost 0 bases, with 13 bases spanning the gap. The CDR3 loop is CASSSPARSSYNEQFF. The CDR3 DNA reads TGTGCCAGCAGCTCTCCCGCAAGGAGCTCCTACAATGAGCAGTTCTTC.

V usage is TRBV12-3 or TRBV12-4 and J usage is TRBJ2-1, with D maybe TRBD2 (5 bases). This CDR3 is built from 15 residues. Trimming took 10 bases from V and 4 from J, leaving 20 bases between them. This CDR3 is CATRLLGGDYNEQFF. CDR3 sequence (DNA): TGTGCCACCCGACTGTTAGGAGGCGATTACAATGAGCAGTTCTTC.

CDR3: CATSPRGGDGYTF. The DNA for the CDR3 is TGTGCCACCAGCCCCCGGGGTGGGGATGGCTACACCTTC. The chain couples TRBV15 to TRBJ1-2; D is unclear. This CDR3 is 13 amino acids long. The ends were cut back, 5 bases at V and 6 bases at J, with 13 bases in the middle. Germline V gene sequence: CDR1 LNHNV, CDR2 YYDKDF (reference sequence).

This clonotype has a count of ten or more. The chain employs TRBV27 and TRBJ2-1; 7 bases align to TRBD2. The germline V gene has CDR1 MNHEY and CDR2 SMNVEV (reference sequence). This CDR3 has 15 amino acids. Trimming cost V 8 bases and J 2 bases; bases outside gene matches: 9. The CDR3 region has the DNA TGTGCCAGCGGTCGCTCAGCGGGACCCTACAATGAGCAGTTCTTC. Protein product: CASGRSAGPYNEQFF.

This clonotype was detected ten times or more. The chain has TRBV2 and TRBJ2-1; 9 nucleotides match TRBD1. V trimming: 7 bases; J trimming: 7 bases; junction bases outside the gene matches: 8. This CDR3 has 14 residues. CDR1 is SNHLY and CDR2 is FYNNEI in the germline V gene. The CDR3 loop is CASTPGTGMNEQFF. CDR3 bases: TGTGCCAGCACTCCCGGGACAGGGATGAATGAGCAGTTCTTC.

This clonotype was seen at least ten times. The chain recombines TRBV25-1 with TRBJ1-2, with TRBD1 matching over 8 bases. Germline V gene data show CDR1 as MGHDK and CDR2 as SYGVNS. The CDR3 totals 14 residues. V was pared by 6 bases and J by 0 bases, with 3 bases of the junction left unmatched. CDR3 coding DNA: TGTGCCAGCAGACAGGGGGGAGCTAACTATGGCTACACCTTC. This encodes CASRQGGANYGYTF.

This clonotype came up many times. The V gene is TRBV24-1, the J gene TRBJ2-5; a possible D gene is TRBD2 (6 bases). With 2 bases removed from V and 4 bases from J, the gap between germline ends came to 7 bases. This CDR3 spans 13 amino acids. Germline assignment: CDR1 KGHDR and CDR2 SFDVKD. The CDR3 spells CATSDSEGETQYF. DNA for the CDR3: TGTGCCACCAGTGATTCGGAGGGAGAGACCCAGTACTTC.

V and J are TRBV5-1 and TRBJ1-2, with unresolved D. The germline V gene has CDR1 SGHRS and CDR2 YFSETQ. There are 15 residues in the CDR3. The V end lost 4 bases, the J end lost 4 bases, and 17 bases lay between the germline ends. Written as DNA, the CDR3 is TGCGCCAGCAGCCAAGATCCGGGGATCGCCTATGGCTACACCTTC. Amino acids: CASSQDPGIAYGYTF.

This chain connects TRBV27 to TRBJ2-3; 7 nucleotides agree with TRBD2. The CDR3 sequence is 16 residues long. V shed 7 bases and J 4 bases; nucleotides not matched to a gene: 14. CDR1 and CDR2 (germline): MNHEY, SMNVEV (reference sequence). This chain's CDR3 is CASKAWREPVPDTQYF. CDR3 bases: TGTGCCAGCAAGGCTTGGCGGGAGCCGGTCCCAGATACGCAGTATTTT.

This clonotype was detected ten times or more. The chain uses TRBV5-1 and TRBJ2-1; 8 nucleotides match TRBD2. This CDR3 comprises 14 residues. Trimming removed 4 bases from V and 8 bases from J; junction bases left unmatched: 8. Germline loops: CDR1 SGHRS, CDR2 YFSETQ. For the CDR3, the DNA is TGCGCCAGCAGCCTGAGCGGGAGCAGGGATGAGCAGTTCTTC. This gives the protein CASSLSGSRDEQFF.

This clonotype was counted many times. The chain has TRBV28 and TRBJ1-1; D remains ambiguous. The V gene lost 11 bases and the J gene lost 0 bases, with 13 bases spanning the gap. The CDR3 sequence is 13 residues long. Germline loops: CDR1 MDHEN, CDR2 SYDVKM. The CDR3 region is CAARGRMNTEAFF. In DNA, the CDR3 is TGTGCCGCCCGCGGGCGGATGAACACTGAAGCTTTCTTT.

At least ten counts were recorded for this clonotype. The chain has TRBV7-9 and TRBJ2-5; 10 bases match TRBD1. Per germline, CDR1 SEHNR and CDR2 FQNEAQ (reference sequence). CDR3 length equals 15 residues. The V gene end was trimmed by 4 bases and the J gene end by 3 bases; junction bases not matched to a gene: 5. CDR3 in DNA: TGTGCCAGCAGCTGGATCGGGACAGGGGAAGAGACCCAGTACTTC. Amino acids: CASSWIGTGEETQYF. Full variable domain (remainder filled in from reference TRBV7-9 and TRBJ2-5): DTGVSQNPRHKITKRGQNVTFRCDPISEHNRLYWYRQTLGQGPEFLTYFQNEAQLEKSRLLSDRFSAERPKGSFSTLEIQRTEQGDSAMYLCASSWIGTGEETQYFGPGTRLLVL.

This clonotype was observed at least ten times. The chain employs TRBV29-1 and TRBJ1-1, with a tentative D call TRBD1 (5 bases). Per the germline V gene, CDR1 is SQVTM and CDR2 is ANQGSEA. CDR3 length equals 15 residues. Trimming cost V 1 base and J 5 bases, with 17 bases left between them. The CDR3 DNA follows: TGCAGCGTTGAAGGCCCCATGGACGGGGGGACTGAAGCTTTCTTT. Its protein product is CSVEGPMDGGTEAFF.

There are a few counts of this clonotype. This rearrangement joins TRBV7-9 to TRBJ2-3; TRBD2 aligns across 7 bases. CDR3 length: 15 residues. Germline loops: CDR1 SEHNR, CDR2 FQNEAQ (reference sequence). Germline trimming cut 7 bases from V and 1 base from J; bases unmatched to any gene: 8. The CDR3 sequence: CASMRAAGGTDTQYF. CDR3 coding DNA: TGTGCCAGCATGCGGGCTGCGGGAGGCACAGATACGCAGTATTTT.

This clonotype was observed a handful of times. The chain couples TRBV10-1 to TRBJ2-7, with TRBD1 matching over 8 bases. The germline gives CDR1 WNHNN, CDR2 SYGVQD (reference sequence). The CDR3 runs to 12 residues. V dropped 9 bases and J dropped 3; count of bases not matched to a gene: 4. CDR3 residues: CASRTGLYEQYF. In DNA, the CDR3 is TGCGCCAGTAGGACAGGGCTCTACGAGCAGTACTTC.

This clonotype was picked up a small number of times. This sequence joins TRBV29-1 and TRBJ2-1, with D perhaps matching TRBD1 (5 bases). The germline gives CDR1 SQVTM, CDR2 ANQGSEA. The CDR3 is 15 amino acids. The germline V and J ends were trimmed by 6 bases and 8 bases, with 23 bases remaining between them. For the CDR3, the DNA is TGCAGCGTCCCTTCCCCAGGGTTTGGGTTATATGAGCAGTTCTTC. As protein: CSVPSPGFGLYEQFF.

Ten or more counts support this clonotype. The V gene is TRBV12-5, the J gene TRBJ2-1, with D perhaps TRBD1 (5 bases). Looked up from germline, CDR1 is LGHNT and CDR2 is FRNRAP. CDR3 length: 12 residues. V was cut by 3 bases and J by 7 bases, with 7 bases left in between. The CDR3 DNA is TGTGCTAGTGGTTTCGCAGGGAATGAGCAGTTCTTC. It codes for CASGFAGNEQFF.